The source of this T cell receptor beta chain is a study of human T cells and chemical hapten exposure. The wider study: Mainly, slight library volume differences in the pool made TCR yields vary.

The CDR3 extends over 12 amino acids. The V gene's germline CDR1 is SQVTM and CDR2 ANQGSEA. V was shortened by 4 bases and J by 8 bases, with 11 bases between the two germline ends. From whole blood left unfractionated, total RNA was extracted. TCRdb reprocessed the 5' RACE reads with MiXCR, giving one entry per CDR3 protein. Of about 81,000 distinct CDR3 sequences detected, roughly 8.4% appear once; the ten largest clones hold 2% to 2.5%. This clonotype came up a few times. The sequence derives from a male donor in good health. The chain links TRBV29-1 to TRBJ1-4, with D possibly TRBD1 on 6 matching bases. CDR3 coding DNA: TGCAGCGTTGGGGGGCCTAGGGAAAAACTGTTTTTT. Encoded protein: CSVGGPREKLFF. Combining the CDR3 with reference TRBV29-1 and TRBJ1-4 gives the whole variable domain SAVISQKPSRDICQRGTSLTIQCQVDSQVTMMFWYRQQPGQSLTLIATANQGSEATYESGFVIDKFPISRPNLTFSTLTVSNMSPEDSSIYLCSVGGPREKLFFGSGTQLSVL.